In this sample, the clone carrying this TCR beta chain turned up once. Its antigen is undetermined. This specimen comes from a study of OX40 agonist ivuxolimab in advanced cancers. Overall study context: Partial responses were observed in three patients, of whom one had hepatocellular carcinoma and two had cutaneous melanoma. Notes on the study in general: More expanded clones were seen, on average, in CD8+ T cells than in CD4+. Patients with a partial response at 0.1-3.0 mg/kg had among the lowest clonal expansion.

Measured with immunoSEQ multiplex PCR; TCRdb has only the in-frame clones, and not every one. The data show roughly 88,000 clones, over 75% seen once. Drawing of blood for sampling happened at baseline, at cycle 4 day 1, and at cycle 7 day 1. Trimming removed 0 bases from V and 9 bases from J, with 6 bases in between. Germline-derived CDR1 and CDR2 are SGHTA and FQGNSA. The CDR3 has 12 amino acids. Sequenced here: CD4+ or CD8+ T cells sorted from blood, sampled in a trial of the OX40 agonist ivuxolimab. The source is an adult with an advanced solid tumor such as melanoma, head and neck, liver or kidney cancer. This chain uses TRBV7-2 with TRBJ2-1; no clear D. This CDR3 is CASSLASLEQFF. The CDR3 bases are TGTGCCAGCAGCTTAGCTTCGCTTGAGCAGTTCTTC. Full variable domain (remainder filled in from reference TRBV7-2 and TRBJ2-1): GAGVSQSPSNKVTEKGKDVELRCDPISGHTALYWYRQSLGQGLEFLIYFQGNSAPDKSGLPSDRFSAERTGGSVSTLTIQRTQQEDSAVYLCASSLASLEQFFGPGTRLTVL.